This entry is about one T cell receptor beta chain. This entry comes from a study of blood T cell repertoires in COVID-19. Whole-study context: The United States, Italy and Spain provided the acute and convalescent COVID-19 samples. Sample material is recorded as cDNA or gDNA derived from T cells, B-cell-depleted T cells, or PBMCs.

A Seattle source enrolled patients during active infection and followed them longitudinally. Source study methods: The assay estimated nucleated cells by amplifying reference gene primers. Generated by immunoSEQ multiplex PCR, the TCRdb table keeps only in-frame clones and is missing some. V, J and clone size are taken as reported in that table, and D and trimming were inferred from the DNA itself. This table has around 140,000 clones, 84% appearing once. V was pared by 1 base and J by 5 bases, with 9 bases of the junction left unmatched. CDR3 length: 17 residues. Germline lookup yields CDR1 SGDLS and CDR2 YYNGEE.

The V call is TRBV9, the J call TRBJ2-1; 10 bases are a match to TRBD1. The specimen was peripheral blood. The receptor's source is a man aged 25-45 years with COVID-19, enrolled during active disease. DNA of the CDR3: TGTGCCAGCAGCGTAATGATCTGGACAGGGGGTAACAATGAGCAGTTCTTC. This gives the protein CASSVMIWTGGNNEQFF. The complete variable domain, with remaining parts taken from reference TRBV9 and TRBJ2-1, reads DSGVTQTPKHLITATGQRVTLRCSPRSGDLSVYWYQQSLDQGLQFLIQYYNGEERAKGNILERFSAQQFPDLHSELNLSSLELGDSALYFCASSVMIWTGGNNEQFFGPGTRLTVL.